This is a list of T cell receptor beta chains from one sample in a study of post-analysis software for immune sequencing data. Using its own MiXCR run on the PCR reads, TCRdb lists one record per CDR3 protein. Of roughly 620,000 distinct CDR3 sequences in the sample, 44% are singletons; the top ten hold more than 1.5%. The sequencing sample was made of blood. The source of these receptors is a girl under 18 with multiple sclerosis. The CDR3 runs from the conserved cysteine through the conserved F or W. A D gene is named only where the DNA matches it firmly. Clone size is shown for a subset of rows, as once, few, many or a class of expanded clone.

clone size	J gene	D gene	V gene	CDR3 DNA	CDR3 protein
-	TRBJ2-1	-	TRBV7-2	TGTGCCAGCAGCCTCGACTATGAGCAGTTCTTC	CASSLDYEQFF
-	TRBJ1-1	TRBD1	TRBV7-6	TGTGCCAGCAGCTTGGACAGGGCGATGACTGAAGCTTTCTTT	CASSLDRAMTEAFF
few	TRBJ1-6	-	TRBV5-1	TGCGCCAGCAGCTTGGAACTACAAAGCTCCTATAATTCACCCCTCCACTTT	CASSLELQSSYNSPLHF
-	TRBJ2-3	-	TRBV3-1	TGTACCAGCAGCTCTTGGGGAGATACGCAGTATTTT	CTSSSWGDTQYF
-	TRBJ2-3	-	TRBV4-1	TGCGCCAGCAGCGGGTCAAGGGTAGCGGAGCTCACAGATACGCAGTATTTT	CASSGSRVAELTDTQYF
-	TRBJ1-1	-	TRBV20-1	TGCAGTGCTAGAGGCCGGGTAGTACAGGAAGCTTTCTTT	CSARGRVVQEAFF
-	TRBJ2-5	-	TRBV5-5	TGTGCCAGCAAATCGATAGGCAGAGGATTAGAGACCCAGTACTTC	CASKSIGRGLETQYF
few	TRBJ2-1	-	TRBV12-3/TRBV12-4	TGTGCCAGCAGTTTAGACGGCAACTCCTACAATGAGCAGTTCTTC	CASSLDGNSYNEQFF
-	TRBJ2-1	TRBD2	TRBV5-1	TGCGCCAGCAGCTTGGTAGCGGGAGATCACAATGAGCAGTTCTTC	CASSLVAGDHNEQFF
-	TRBJ1-1	-	TRBV12-3/TRBV12-4	TGTGCCAGCAGGTATAGGGGGGCTTTGGAAACTGAAGCTTTCTTT	CASRYRGALETEAFF
few	TRBJ1-4	-	TRBV6-5	TGTGCCAGCAGTCCCAGGGGCCTAGGAGAAAAACTGTTTTTT	CASSPRGLGEKLFF
-	TRBJ1-4	-	TRBV4-1	TGCGCCAGCAGCCAAGATCACCAGACCTCCCCGGGCAAACTGTTTTTT	CASSQDHQTSPGKLFF
few	TRBJ1-6	-	TRBV29-1	TGCAGCGTTGGAGTGGGCAATTCACCCCTCCACTTT	CSVGVGNSPLHF
-	TRBJ2-5	TRBD2	TRBV7-7	TGTGCCAGCAGCTTAGAAGGGACTAGCGGGGGGCATGCGGAGACCCAGTACTTC	CASSLEGTSGGHAETQYF